Presented here are 12 T cell receptor beta chains from one specimen sequenced in a study of T cell responses to AZD1222 COVID-19 vaccine. Sequencing used immunoSEQ multiplex PCR; TCRdb keeps in-frame clones, though not all of them. The sample shows some 120,000 clones, 80% to 90% of them seen only once. Sample: peripheral blood, taken 28 days after the second AZD1222 dose. These receptors were obtained from an adult who received the AZD1222 COVID-19 vaccine.

The chain links TRBV2 to TRBJ2-1; 7 bases line up with TRBD2. CDR1 is SNHLY, CDR2 FYNNEI, per germline. CDR3 length: 15 residues. Unmatched junction bases numbered 18, after V lost 7 bases and J lost 12 bases. The CDR3 loop reads CASKPQGGRGGRQFF. The CDR3 region has the DNA TGTGCCAGCAAGCCCCAGGGTGGCCGCGGGGGAAGGCAGTTCTTC.

The V and J genes are TRBV19 and TRBJ1-4; 12 bases fit TRBD1. With 5 bases clipped from V and 2 bases from J, the junction kept 6 bases outside the gene matches. Germline V gives CDR1 LNHDA, CDR2 SQIVND (reference sequence). The CDR3 is 17 residues long. The CDR3 region is CASSRGGQGATNEKLFF. The CDR3 DNA is TGTGCCAGTAGTCGTGGGGGACAGGGGGCTACTAATGAAAAACTGTTTTTT.

This chain links TRBV6-6 with TRBJ1-2, with 7 bases identical to TRBD1. The CDR3 loop spans 15 amino acids. CDR1 and CDR2 (germline): MNHNY, SVGAGI (reference sequence). V lost 7 bases and J lost 0; bases outside the gene matches: 8. The CDR3 coding sequence is TGTGCCAGCAACTCCAGGGGGGCCACTAACTATGGCTACACCTTC. Translated: CASNSRGATNYGYTF.

This clone is a singleton in its sample. The rearrangement joins TRBV7-9 to TRBJ2-1; D ambiguous. Trimming removed 1 base at V and 3 bases at J, with 7 bases between. Germline lookup yields CDR1 SEHNR and CDR2 FQNEAQ (reference sequence). The CDR3 consists of 14 residues. CDR3 amino acids: CASSLVGDYNEQFF. CDR3 DNA sequence: TGTGCCAGCAGCTTAGTAGGCGACTACAATGAGCAGTTCTTC.

The chain couples TRBV5-5 to TRBJ1-5; possibly TRBD1 for D (5 bases). Between the trimmed V and J ends, which lost 1 base and 1 base, there was a span of 12 bases. Germline V gene sequence: CDR1 SGHKS, CDR2 YYEKEE (reference sequence). The CDR3 loop spans 16 amino acids. The CDR3 reads CASSLMAQASNQPQHF. Written as DNA, the CDR3 is TGTGCCAGCAGCTTGATGGCACAGGCAAGCAATCAGCCCCAGCATTTT.

V usage is TRBV3-1 (or the pseudogene TRBV3-2) and J usage is TRBJ1-2, with TRBD1 as a possible D gene (5 bases). The CDR3 has 13 residues. The germline V gene has CDR1 LGHDT and CDR2 YNNKEL (reference sequence). The V and J ends lost 3 bases and 7 bases respectively, with 12 bases between them. The CDR3: CASSHRDGGGYTF. For the CDR3, the DNA is TGTGCCAGCAGCCACAGAGATGGGGGTGGCTACACCTTC.

The V gene is TRBV19, the J gene TRBJ1-5; D unresolved. The ends were cut back, 4 bases at V and 0 bases at J, with 4 bases in the middle. The CDR3 consists of 13 residues. The germline CDR1 and CDR2 sequences are LNHDA and SQIVND (reference sequence). CDR3 bases: TGTGCCAGTAGTAAATATAGCAATCAGCCCCAGCATTTT. Translating gives CASSKYSNQPQHF.

The chain joins TRBV27 to TRBJ2-7; D may be TRBD1 or TRBD2 (6 bases each). The ends were cut back, 6 bases at V and 0 bases at J, with 18 bases in the middle. In germline, CDR1 is MNHEY, CDR2 SMNVEV (reference sequence). The CDR3 contains 16 residues. CDR3 nucleotide sequence: TGTGCCAGCAGGTCGGACAGATCCGGGAGCTCCTACGAGCAGTACTTC. Its protein is CASRSDRSGSSYEQYF.

This chain links TRBV2 with TRBJ2-7; TRBD2 matches at 9 bases. This CDR3 is built from 15 residues. Germline values: CDR1 SNHLY, CDR2 FYNNEI. The trim removed 8 bases at V and 0 bases at J, leaving 8 bases unmatched. CDR3 loop: CASFRSGGSSYEQYF. CDR3 coding DNA: TGTGCCAGCTTTCGCAGCGGGGGGAGCTCCTACGAGCAGTACTTC.

The chain links TRBV7-2 to TRBJ1-6; unclear D gene. CDR1 and CDR2 from the germline V gene are SGHTA and FQGNSA. V shed 3 bases and J shed 8 bases, with 11 bases lying between them. There are 14 residues in the CDR3. The CDR3 bases are TGTGCCAGCAGCTTGTGGAGAAGGGATTCACCCCTCCACTTT. Translated: CASSLWRRDSPLHF.

The chain couples TRBV7-9 to TRBJ2-3; 7 nucleotides align to TRBD2. The CDR3 is made up of 15 amino acids. From germline, CDR1 is SEHNR and CDR2 FQNEAQ (reference sequence). Trimming removed 5 bases from V and 4 bases from J; junction bases left unmatched: 9. DNA of the CDR3: TGTGCCAGCAGCACCGAGCTAGCGGCGGCAGATACGCAGTATTTT. Protein: CASSTELAAADTQYF.

CDR3 amino acids: CASSPRAKLAGEIYEQYF. For the CDR3, the DNA is TGTGCCAGCAGCCCACGAGCTAAGTTAGCGGGGGAAATCTACGAGCAGTACTTC. The rearrangement uses TRBV11-2 and TRBJ2-7; TRBD2 aligns across 9 bases. The trim removed 5 bases at V and 3 bases at J, leaving 17 bases unmatched. Germline CDR1 and CDR2: SGHAT and FQNNGV. This CDR3 has 18 amino acids.